The clone carrying this T cell receptor (beta chain) was found many times. Antigen unknown. Trimming removed 6 bases from V and 3 bases from J; junction bases left unmatched: 9. Germline loops: CDR1 SNHLY, CDR2 FYNNEI. CDR3 size: 16 residues. The investigators amplified TCR beta CDR3 regions from RNA transcripts. Carried out on the TCR CDR3, a first-round RT-PCR used the HTBI primer set. A single record per CDR3 protein comes from TCRdb applying MiXCR to the multiplex PCR reads. This sample yields about 500,000 distinct CDR3 sequences, of which roughly 14% are seen a single time; roughly 17% belongs to the top ten. These data come from a study of T cells in Graves' hyperthyroidism and ophthalmopathy. Study outcomes and limitations: Among clonotypes expanded in thyroid above 0.001, most were also found in blood. The model identified upcoming ophthalmopathy a median roughly 6.5 months ahead of onset.

The clonotype comes from a woman aged 18-29 years with Graves' hyperthyroidism. What was sequenced was blood. The chain employs TRBV2 and TRBJ1-5; 9 bases agree with TRBD1. CDR3 sequence reads: CASSAMDRGFNQPQHF. The CDR3 DNA follows: TGTGCCAGCAGCGCGATGGACAGGGGTTTCAATCAGCCCCAGCATTTT.